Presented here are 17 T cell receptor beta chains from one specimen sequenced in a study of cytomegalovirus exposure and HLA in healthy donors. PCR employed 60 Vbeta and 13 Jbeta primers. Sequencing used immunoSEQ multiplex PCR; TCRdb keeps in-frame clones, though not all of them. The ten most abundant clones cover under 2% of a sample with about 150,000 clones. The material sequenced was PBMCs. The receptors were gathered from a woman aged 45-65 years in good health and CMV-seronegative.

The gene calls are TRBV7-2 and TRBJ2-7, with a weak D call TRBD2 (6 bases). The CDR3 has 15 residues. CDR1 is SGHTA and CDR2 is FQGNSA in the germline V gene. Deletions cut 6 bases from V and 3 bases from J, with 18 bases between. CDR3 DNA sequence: TGTGCCAGCAGACAAACCGGGACGGAGGGCTACGAGCAGTACTTC. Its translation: CASRQTGTEGYEQYF.

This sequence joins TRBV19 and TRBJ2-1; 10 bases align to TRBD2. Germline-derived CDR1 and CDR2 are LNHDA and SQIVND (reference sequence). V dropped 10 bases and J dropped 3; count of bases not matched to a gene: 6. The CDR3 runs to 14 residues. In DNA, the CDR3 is TGTGCCATTTCAGCGGGGGGGTACTACAATGAGCAGTTCTTC. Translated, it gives CAISAGGYYNEQFF.

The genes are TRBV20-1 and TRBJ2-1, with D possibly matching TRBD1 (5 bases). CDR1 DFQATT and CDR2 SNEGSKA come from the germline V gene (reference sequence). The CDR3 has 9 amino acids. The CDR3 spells CSVKGEQFF. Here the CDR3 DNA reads TGCAGCGTTAAGGGGGAGCAGTTCTTC.

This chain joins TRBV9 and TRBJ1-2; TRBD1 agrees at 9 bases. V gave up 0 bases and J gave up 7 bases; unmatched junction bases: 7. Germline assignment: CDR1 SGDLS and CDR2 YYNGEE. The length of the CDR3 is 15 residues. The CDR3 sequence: CASSVDPTGGSGYTF. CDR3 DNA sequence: TGTGCCAGCAGCGTAGACCCCACAGGGGGCAGTGGCTACACCTTC.

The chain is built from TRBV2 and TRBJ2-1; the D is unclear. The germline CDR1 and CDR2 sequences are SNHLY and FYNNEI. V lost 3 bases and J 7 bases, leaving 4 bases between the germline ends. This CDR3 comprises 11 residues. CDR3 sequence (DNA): TGTGCCAGCAGTGATAATAATGAGCAGTTCTTC. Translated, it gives CASSDNNEQFF.

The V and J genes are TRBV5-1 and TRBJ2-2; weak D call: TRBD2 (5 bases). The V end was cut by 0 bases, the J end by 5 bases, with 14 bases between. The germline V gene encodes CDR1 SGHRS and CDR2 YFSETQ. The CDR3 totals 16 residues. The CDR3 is CASSLAASLDTGELFF. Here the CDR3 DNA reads TGCGCCAGCAGCTTGGCCGCTAGCTTGGATACCGGGGAGCTGTTTTTT.

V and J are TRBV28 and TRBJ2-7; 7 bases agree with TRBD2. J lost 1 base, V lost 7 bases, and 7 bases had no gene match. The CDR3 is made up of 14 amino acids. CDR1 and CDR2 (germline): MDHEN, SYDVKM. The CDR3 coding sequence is TGTGCCAGCAACCTTCTAGCGGAGTCCTACGAGCAGTACTTC. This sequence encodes CASNLLAESYEQYF.

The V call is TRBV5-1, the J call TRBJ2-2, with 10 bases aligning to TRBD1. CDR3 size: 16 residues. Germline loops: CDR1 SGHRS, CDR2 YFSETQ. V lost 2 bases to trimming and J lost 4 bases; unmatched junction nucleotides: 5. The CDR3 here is CASSFGQGVGTGELFF. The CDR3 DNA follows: TGCGCCAGCAGCTTTGGACAGGGGGTTGGCACCGGGGAGCTGTTTTTT.

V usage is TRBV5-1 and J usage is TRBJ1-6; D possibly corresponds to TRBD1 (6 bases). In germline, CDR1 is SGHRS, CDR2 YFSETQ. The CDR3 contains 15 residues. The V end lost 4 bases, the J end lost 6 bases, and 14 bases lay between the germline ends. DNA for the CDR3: TGCGCCAGCAGCCAGGACAGTACCTTTAATTCACCCCTCCACTTT. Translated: CASSQDSTFNSPLHF.

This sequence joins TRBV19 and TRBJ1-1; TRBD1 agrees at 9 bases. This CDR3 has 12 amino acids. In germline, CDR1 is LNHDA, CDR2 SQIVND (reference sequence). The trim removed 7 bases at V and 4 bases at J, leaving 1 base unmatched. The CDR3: CASKTGGTEAFF. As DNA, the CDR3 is TGTGCCAGTAAGACAGGGGGCACTGAAGCTTTCTTT. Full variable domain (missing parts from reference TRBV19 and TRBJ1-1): DGGITQSPKYLFRKEGQNVTLSCEQNLNHDAMYWYRQDPGQGLRLIYYSQIVNDFQKGDIAEGYSVSREKKESFPLTVTSAQKNPTAFYLCASKTGGTEAFFGQGTRLTVV.

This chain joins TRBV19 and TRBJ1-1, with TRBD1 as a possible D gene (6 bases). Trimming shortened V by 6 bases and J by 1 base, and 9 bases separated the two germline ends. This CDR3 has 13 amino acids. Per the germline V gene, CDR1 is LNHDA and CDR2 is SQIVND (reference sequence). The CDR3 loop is CASRLQGNTEAFF. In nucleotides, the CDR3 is TGTGCCAGTAGGTTACAGGGGAACACTGAAGCTTTCTTT.

This CDR3 is CASSLGVAGGTDTQYF. CDR3 DNA sequence: TGTGCCAGCAGCCTGGGGGTAGCGGGAGGGACAGATACGCAGTATTTT. The chain uses TRBV7-2 and TRBJ2-3; TRBD2 aligns across 11 bases. J lost 3 bases, V lost 5 bases, and 7 bases had no gene match. CDR1 is SGHTA, CDR2 FQGNSA, per germline. The CDR3 has 16 amino acids.

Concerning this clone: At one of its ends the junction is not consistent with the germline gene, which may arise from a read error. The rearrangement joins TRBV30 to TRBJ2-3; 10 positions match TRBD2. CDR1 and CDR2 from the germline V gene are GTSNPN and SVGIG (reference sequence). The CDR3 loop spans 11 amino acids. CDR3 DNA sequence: TGTGCCTGGAGTGTAGGTAGCGGGAGGAATTTT. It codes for CAWSVGSGRNF.

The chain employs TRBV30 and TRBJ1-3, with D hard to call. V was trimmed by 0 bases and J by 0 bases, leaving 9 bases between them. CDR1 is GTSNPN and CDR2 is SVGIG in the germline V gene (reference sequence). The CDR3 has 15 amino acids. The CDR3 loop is CAWSVLHSSGNTIYF. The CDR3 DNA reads TGTGCCTGGAGTGTACTACATAGCTCTGGAAACACCATATATTTT.

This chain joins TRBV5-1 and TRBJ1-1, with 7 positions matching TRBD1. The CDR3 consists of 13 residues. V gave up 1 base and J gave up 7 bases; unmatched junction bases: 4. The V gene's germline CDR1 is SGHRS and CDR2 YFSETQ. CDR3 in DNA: TGCGCCAGCAGCTTGTCAGGGGGAGGTGAAGCTTTCTTT. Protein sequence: CASSLSGGGEAFF. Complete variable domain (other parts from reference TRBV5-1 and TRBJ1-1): KAGVTQTPRYLIKTRGQQVTLSCSPISGHRSVSWYQQTPGQGLQFLFEYFSETQRNKGNFPGRFSGRQFSNSRSEMNVSTLELGDSALYLCASSLSGGGEAFFGQGTRLTVV.

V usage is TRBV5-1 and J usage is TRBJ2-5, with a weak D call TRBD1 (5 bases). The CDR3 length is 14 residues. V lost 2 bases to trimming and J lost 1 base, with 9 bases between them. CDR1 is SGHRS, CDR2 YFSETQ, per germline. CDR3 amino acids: CASSFGDSQETQYF. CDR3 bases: TGCGCCAGCAGCTTTGGAGACAGCCAAGAGACCCAGTACTTC.

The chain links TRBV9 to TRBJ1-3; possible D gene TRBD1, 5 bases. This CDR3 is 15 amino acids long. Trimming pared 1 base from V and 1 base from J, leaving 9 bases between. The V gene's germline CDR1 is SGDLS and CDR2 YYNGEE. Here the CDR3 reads CASSVQGTSGNTIYF. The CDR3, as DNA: TGTGCCAGCAGCGTACAGGGAACATCTGGAAACACCATATATTTT.